This T cell receptor (beta chain) was obtained from a study of response to subunit inactivated influenza vaccine. On this clonotype itself: Its antigen is undetermined.

Study-wide points: That few new T cells are recruited by each seasonal influenza vaccination was the authors' suggestion.

V lost 5 bases and J lost 0, with 17 bases in between. The CDR3 consists of 16 residues. The germline V gene encodes CDR1 LNHNV and CDR2 YYDKDF (reference sequence). In TCRdb, the RT-PCR reads were re-called with MiXCR into one record per CDR3 protein. This sample has more than 250,000 distinct CDR3 sequences; about a fifth occur once, and the top ten carry roughly a tenth. This chain joins TRBV15 and TRBJ2-7; possible D gene TRBD1, 5 bases. The TCR was taken from a man between 45 and 75 years old who received an inactivated influenza vaccine. This sample comprised PBMCs from blood, obtained 21 months after vaccination. CDR3 residues: CATSPLKGFVSYEQYF. The DNA of the CDR3 is TGTGCCACCAGCCCTTTGAAGGGGTTCGTCTCCTACGAGCAGTACTTC.